This TCR beta chain was profiled in a study of blood T cell repertoires in COVID-19. The overall study: The United States, Italy and Spain supplied acute and convalescent COVID-19 samples.

In the original workflow: Researchers report that nucleated cell counts were estimated from reference gene primer amplification. Assay used: immunoSEQ multiplex PCR; TCRdb lists only in-frame clones, some missing. V and J calls and clone size come straight from that table; D and trimming were deduced from the DNA. The sample carries 160,000 or so clones, approximately 84% recorded once. CDR3 size: 12 residues. V gave up 4 bases and J gave up 8 bases, with 7 bases separating them. Germline lookup yields CDR1 SGDLS and CDR2 YYNGEE. Enrolled through a virtual design, the participants were between 18 and 89 years of age and came from about two dozen US areas.

The J gene is TRBJ1-6, the V gene TRBV9, with unresolved D. The sequenced sample was PBMCs or T cells enriched from blood (not recorded which). The clonotype comes from a human donor with acute COVID-19. The donor label of this sample is uncertain. This CDR3 is CASSPRDSPLHF. The DNA of the CDR3 is TGTGCCAGCAGCCCGAGGGATTCACCCCTCCACTTT.